These 29 T cell receptor beta chains were all obtained from the same sample, sequenced in a study of control samples from healthy donors and cancer patients. Method: immunoSEQ multiplex PCR; TCRdb's copy keeps in-frame clones and lacks some. The table includes about 410,000 clones, 75% to 95% detected once. Sequencing was done on a sample of PBMCs. Receptors were obtained from a middle-aged man with head and neck cancer.

A single count supports this clone. J is TRBJ2-7 and V is TRBV2; tentatively, D is TRBD2 (6 bases). CDR1 and CDR2 from the germline V gene are SNHLY and FYNNEI. The V end lost 4 bases, the J end lost 10 bases, and 14 bases lay between the germline ends. The CDR3 sequence is 12 residues long. CDR3 loop: CASSGSGVGQYF. CDR3 nucleotide sequence: TGTGCCAGCAGTGGCTCGGGGGTTGGACAGTACTTC.

There are a few counts of this clone. CDR3 bases: TGTGCCAGCAGTGAAGGGGGGCACATTCTTACCTCTGGAAACACCATATATTTT. This sequence encodes CASSEGGHILTSGNTIYF. The rearrangement joins TRBV2 to TRBJ1-3; D possibly corresponds to TRBD1 (6 bases). Germline lookup yields CDR1 SNHLY and CDR2 FYNNEI. The CDR3 consists of 18 residues. The V end was cut by 1 base, the J end by 0 bases, with 16 bases between.

V gene TRBV3-1 (or the pseudogene TRBV3-2) combines with J gene TRBJ2-7; D is unresolved. Germline lookup yields CDR1 LGHDT and CDR2 YNNKEL (reference sequence). CDR3 length: 11 residues. The V end lost 4 bases, the J end lost 4 bases, and 5 bases lay between the germline ends. CDR3: CASSLLYEQYF. The CDR3 nucleotides are TGTGCCAGCAGCCTTTTATACGAGCAGTACTTC.

This clone appeared once. V and J are TRBV18 and TRBJ2-5, with 10 bases identical to TRBD1. Germline V gene sequence: CDR1 KGHSH, CDR2 LQKENI. With V trimmed by 5 bases and J by 1 base, 7 bases remained unmatched. CDR3 size: 16 residues. The CDR3 protein is CASSTRTGGAQETQYF. The CDR3 nucleotides are TGTGCCAGCTCAACCCGGACAGGGGGGGCCCAAGAGACCCAGTACTTC.

The V gene is TRBV19, the J gene TRBJ2-2, with 13 bases identical to TRBD2. Losses at the gene ends were 7 bases for V and 7 bases for J; bases not matched to a gene: 6. The CDR3 has 15 residues. Looked up from germline, CDR1 is LNHDA and CDR2 is SQIVND (reference sequence). CDR3 DNA sequence: TGTGCCAGTATGGGACTAGCGGGAACTAACGGGGAGCTGTTTTTT. Translating it yields CASMGLAGTNGELFF.

CDR3 protein: CASPAIAGSSYNEQFF. For the CDR3, the DNA is TGTGCCAGCCCTGCTATAGCGGGGAGCTCCTACAATGAGCAGTTCTTC. The rearrangement links TRBV5-8 to TRBJ2-1; the match to TRBD2 covers 8 bases. Germline CDR1 reads SGHTS; CDR2 reads YDEGEE. The CDR3 is 16 amino acids. J lost 0 bases, V lost 7 bases, and 9 bases had no gene match. The entire variable domain, with the rest obtained from reference TRBV5-8 and TRBJ2-1, is as follows: EAGVTQSPTHLIKTRGQQATLRCSPISGHTSVYWYQQALGLGLQFLLWYDEGEERNRGNFPPRFSGRQFPNYSSELNVNALELEDSALYLCASPAIAGSSYNEQFFGPGTRLTVL.

This chain uses TRBV11-2 with TRBJ2-6; perhaps TRBD1 as D (6 bases). Deletions cut 2 bases from V and 1 base from J, with 18 bases between. The germline CDR1 and CDR2 sequences are SGHAT and FQNNGV. The CDR3 extends over 19 amino acids. DNA for the CDR3: TGTGCCAGCAGCTTAATTGGGGGCGGAGCCTTGTCTGGGGCCAACGTCCTGACTTTC. This translates into CASSLIGGGALSGANVLTF.

This clone was detected only once. This chain links TRBV12-3 or TRBV12-4 with TRBJ2-1, with D unclear. V gave up 5 bases and J gave up 9 bases, with 11 bases separating them. The length of the CDR3 is 12 residues. The CDR3 region is CASSPNYGEQFF. The CDR3, as DNA: TGTGCCAGCAGTCCCAATTACGGTGAGCAGTTCTTC.

This clone has more than one count but fewer than ten. The chain combines TRBV5-4 with TRBJ1-6; unclear D gene. Germline V gene sequence: CDR1 SGHNT, CDR2 YYREEE (reference sequence). CDR3 length: 15 amino acids. Trimming left V 1 base short and J 5 bases short, with 10 bases between. The CDR3 protein is CASSLRSADNSPLHF. CDR3 in DNA: TGTGCCAGCAGCTTGCGCAGCGCTGATAATTCACCCCTCCACTTT.

For this clone: Compared with germline, one end of the junction differs, possibly owing to a read error. The V and J genes are TRBV15 and TRBJ1-1, with D possibly being TRBD1 (6 bases). The CDR3 has 14 residues. Looked up from germline, CDR1 is LNHNV and CDR2 is YYDKDF (reference sequence). CDR3 in DNA: TGTGCCACCAGTAGAGGGAGGGGGGGAACTGAAGCTTTCTTT. It codes for CATSRGRGGTEAFF.

The chain couples TRBV24-1 to TRBJ2-5; no firm D call. CDR3 length: 14 residues. From germline, CDR1 is KGHDR and CDR2 SFDVKD. V lost 2 bases and J 2 bases, leaving 8 bases between the germline ends. CDR3 sequence: CATSDWVSQETQYF. The CDR3 DNA reads as TGTGCCACCAGTGATTGGGTTTCACAAGAGACCCAGTACTTC.

V is TRBV27 and J is TRBJ1-5, with unresolved D. V was clipped by 1 base and J by 4 bases, with 8 bases between them. The CDR3 covers 14 residues. Germline values: CDR1 MNHEY, CDR2 SMNVEV (reference sequence). CDR3 loop: CASSLYPTNQPQHF. The CDR3 bases are TGTGCCAGCAGTTTATATCCCACAAATCAGCCCCAGCATTTT.

The table lists this clone with a count of one. The chain is built from TRBV3-1 (or the pseudogene TRBV3-2) and TRBJ2-7; D gene uncertain. Trimming removed 0 bases at V and 5 bases at J, with 14 bases between. Germline CDR1 and CDR2: LGHDT and YNNKEL (reference sequence). The CDR3 sequence is 15 residues long. This chain's CDR3 is CASSQDGLDWNEQYF. The CDR3 DNA reads TGTGCCAGCAGCCAAGATGGCCTAGACTGGAACGAGCAGTACTTC.

The J gene is TRBJ2-1, the V gene TRBV9, with D possibly matching TRBD2 (6 bases). The ends were cut back, 3 bases at V and 1 base at J, with 11 bases in the middle. Per germline, CDR1 SGDLS and CDR2 YYNGEE. The CDR3 sequence is 15 residues long. CDR3 DNA sequence: TGTGCCAGCAGCGAGGAGGGAAGATCCTACAATGAGCAGTTCTTC. It yields the protein CASSEEGRSYNEQFF.

The J gene is TRBJ2-7, the V gene TRBV6-6; tentatively, D is TRBD1 (5 bases). V lost 0 bases and J 0 bases, leaving 12 bases between the germline ends. Germline V lookup: CDR1 MNHNY, CDR2 SVGAGI (reference sequence). This CDR3 contains 16 residues. Here the CDR3 reads CASSYSRDGHSYEQYF. CDR3 DNA: TGTGCCAGCAGTTACTCCCGAGACGGACACTCCTACGAGCAGTACTTC.

The CDR3 region is CASSRPGRYGYTF. In DNA, the CDR3 is TGCGCCAGCAGCCGTCCCGGACGGTATGGCTACACCTTC. V gene TRBV4-1 combines with J gene TRBJ1-2; no reliable D call. V shed 4 bases and J shed 5 bases, with 11 bases lying between them. Germline CDR1 reads MGHRA; CDR2 reads YSYEKL. The CDR3 runs 13 residues.

V gene TRBV6-5 combines with J gene TRBJ1-6; the D gene is possibly TRBD1 (6 bases). Looked up from germline, CDR1 is MNHEY and CDR2 is SVGAGI. The CDR3 runs 15 residues. Trimming removed 5 bases from V and 8 bases from J, with 16 bases in between. CDR3 nucleotides: TGTGCCAGCAGTCTCACGGGGGGCGGTGATTCACCCCTCCACTTT. Amino acids: CASSLTGGGDSPLHF.

This chain links TRBV28 with TRBJ2-7; 9 bases map to TRBD1. The CDR3 consists of 14 residues. V was clipped by 7 bases and J by 0 bases; unmatched bases: 4. The germline V gene has CDR1 MDHEN and CDR2 SYDVKM. CDR3 sequence (DNA): TGTGCCAGCATCCGGACAGGGGCCTCCTACGAGCAGTACTTC. This translates into CASIRTGASYEQYF. The full variable domain, rest sourced from reference TRBV28 and TRBJ2-7, is DVKVTQSSRYLVKRTGEKVFLECVQDMDHENMFWYRQDPGLGLRLIYFSYDVKMKEKGDIPEGYSVSREKKERFSLILESASTNQTSMYLCASIRTGASYEQYFGPGTRLTVT.

The chain has TRBV19 and TRBJ1-3; tentatively, D is TRBD1 (6 bases). V was cut by 5 bases and J by 0 bases, with 14 bases left in between. The CDR3 is made up of 16 amino acids. Germline-derived CDR1 and CDR2 are LNHDA and SQIVND (reference sequence). CDR3 sequence reads: CASSPNRADSGNTIYF. CDR3 coding DNA: TGTGCCAGTAGTCCAAACAGGGCGGACTCTGGAAACACCATATATTTT.

The rearrangement links TRBV11-2 to TRBJ1-1; 9 bases agree with TRBD1. This CDR3 region has 15 residues. V shed 3 bases, J shed 8 bases, and the junction held 10 bases outside the gene matches. Germline V gene sequence: CDR1 SGHAT, CDR2 FQNNGV. The CDR3 DNA reads as TGTGCCAGCAGCTTGTACGGGACAGGGAATTGGGAAGCTTTCTTT. Amino acids: CASSLYGTGNWEAFF.

The V call is TRBV6-2 or TRBV6-3, the J call TRBJ2-5; D might be TRBD1 (6 bases). CDR1 MNHEY and CDR2 SVGEGT come from the germline V gene. This CDR3 contains 13 residues. Trimming removed 4 bases from V and 2 bases from J, with 8 bases in between. CDR3 DNA: TGTGCCAGCAGTTCGACAGGACAAGAGACCCAGTACTTC. Protein sequence: CASSSTGQETQYF.

V usage is TRBV5-1 and J usage is TRBJ2-1; 10 bases map to TRBD2. Germline values: CDR1 SGHRS, CDR2 YFSETQ. The CDR3 covers 15 residues. With 6 bases clipped from V and 5 bases from J, the junction kept 8 bases outside the gene matches. The CDR3 loop reads CASTALAGVNNEQFF. The CDR3 DNA is TGCGCCAGCACCGCCCTAGCGGGGGTTAACAATGAGCAGTTCTTC.

The V and J genes are TRBV6-1 and TRBJ2-1; 9 bases map to TRBD2. This CDR3 is 17 amino acids long. The junction had 5 bases not matched to a gene; V was cut back by 1 base and J by 1 base. Germline lookup yields CDR1 MNHNS and CDR2 SASEGT. This CDR3 is CASSEGSGGRSYNEQFF. The CDR3 DNA is TGTGCCAGCAGTGAAGGTAGCGGGGGTCGATCCTACAATGAGCAGTTCTTC.

This clone was seen a single time. This sequence joins TRBV3-1 (or the pseudogene TRBV3-2) and TRBJ1-4; D is perhaps TRBD1 (5 bases). V was trimmed by 2 bases and J by 3 bases, leaving 16 bases between them. This CDR3 comprises 17 residues. Looked up from germline, CDR1 is LGHDT and CDR2 is YNNKEL (reference sequence). CDR3: CASSQHAGGAANEKLFF. For the CDR3, the DNA is TGTGCCAGCAGCCAACATGCGGGTGGGGCGGCTAATGAAAAACTGTTTTTT.

For this clone: This sample also contains other DNA sequences that code for the same CDR3. The chain combines TRBV2 with TRBJ1-3; D ambiguous. This CDR3 spans 14 amino acids. Germline loops: CDR1 SNHLY, CDR2 FYNNEI. V lost 1 base and J 3 bases, leaving 7 bases between the germline ends. CDR3 residues: CASSEEGSGNTIYF. DNA of the CDR3: TGTGCCAGCAGTGAAGAGGGAAGTGGAAACACCATATATTTT.

The chain joins TRBV12-5 to TRBJ1-2; D remains ambiguous. The CDR3 contains 12 residues. CDR1 and CDR2 (germline): LGHNT, FRNRAP. V lost 5 bases and J 3 bases, leaving 7 bases between the germline ends. The CDR3, as DNA: TGTGCTAGTGGTCCATCGGACTATGGCTACACCTTC. Translation: CASGPSDYGYTF.

This chain uses TRBV7-2 with TRBJ1-5; tentative D call: TRBD1 (5 bases). The germline V gene encodes CDR1 SGHTA and CDR2 FQGNSA. There are 15 residues in the CDR3. Trimming pared 0 bases from V and 6 bases from J, leaving 12 bases between. The CDR3 coding sequence is TGTGCCAGCAGCTTAGCGTTGCCGAGGGGTCAGCCCCAGCATTTT. Amino acid sequence: CASSLALPRGQPQHF.

This sequence joins TRBV19 and TRBJ1-3; D is ambiguous. Trimming took 3 bases from V and 0 from J, leaving 15 bases between them. Germline V gene sequence: CDR1 LNHDA, CDR2 SQIVND (reference sequence). This CDR3 comprises 17 residues. In DNA form, the CDR3 reads TGTGCCAGTAGTATCAATACGAATCAGTTCTCTGGAAACACCATATATTTT. Its translation: CASSINTNQFSGNTIYF.

The chain combines TRBV18 with TRBJ2-2, with D tentatively TRBD2 (6 bases). V was trimmed by 2 bases and J by 7 bases, leaving 8 bases between them. The CDR3 runs to 13 residues. Germline CDR1 and CDR2: KGHSH and LQKENI. CDR3 sequence reads: CASSPLEGGELFF. Written as DNA, the CDR3 is TGTGCCAGCTCACCATTGGAGGGCGGGGAGCTGTTTTTT.